The clone carrying this T cell receptor beta chain showed up just once. The sample originates from a study of OX40 agonist ivuxolimab in advanced cancers. The junction had 10 bases not matched to a gene; V was cut back by 2 bases and J by 11 bases. Looked up from germline, CDR1 is MNHEY and CDR2 is SVGAGI. The length of the CDR3 is 14 residues. The repertoire was sequenced with immunoSEQ multiplex PCR; TCRdb's copy has only in-frame clones and lacks some. The data contain roughly 61,000 clones, roughly 90% of them singletons. This material consisted of CD4+ or CD8+ T cells sorted from blood, taken in a trial of the OX40 agonist ivuxolimab. The sequence derives from an adult with an advanced solid tumor such as melanoma, head and neck, liver or kidney cancer. The rearrangement uses TRBV6-5 and TRBJ1-1, with 8 bases matching TRBD1. CDR3 region: CASSYRQGIPGAFF. In DNA form, the CDR3 reads TGTGCCAGCAGTTACCGACAGGGGATACCTGGGGCTTTCTTT.